The clone carrying this T cell receptor (beta chain) was counted once. This specimen belongs to a study of blood T cell repertoires in COVID-19. Looking at the study overall: Spain, Italy and the United States supplied samples that represented acute and convalescent COVID-19.

The authors' processing: Estimated nucleated cell counts came from reference gene primer amplification. Generated by immunoSEQ multiplex PCR, the TCRdb table keeps only in-frame clones and is missing some. V and J calls plus clone size are reproduced from that table; the DNA served to infer D and trimming. Of tens of thousands of clones listed, more than 70% are singletons. Germline CDR1 reads SGHTA; CDR2 reads FQGNSA. This CDR3 has 14 amino acids. The ends lost 5 bases at V and 5 bases at J; junction bases unmatched: 5. This sequence originates from a human donor in a cohort sampled during active COVID-19. Sequenced material: peripheral blood. The chain combines TRBV7-2 with TRBJ1-5, with 8 bases aligning to TRBD1. The CDR3 region has the DNA TGTGCCAGCAGCCCCGGACAGGGCCATCAGCCCCAGCATTTT. Amino acids: CASSPGQGHQPQHF.